This passage covers 31 T cell receptor beta chains from one sample sequenced in a study of neurological immune-mediated disorders. MiXCR, run by TCRdb on the 5' RACE reads, gives a single entry per CDR3 protein. Of fewer than 20,000 distinct CDR3 sequences in the sample, approximately 3.7% were seen once. The sequenced sample was CD8+ T cells from blood. These receptor sequences come from a woman aged 35 to 49 in good health.

Many counts were recorded for this clonotype. This chain links TRBV28 with TRBJ2-6; 7 bases fit TRBD1. The J segment lost 2 bases and the V segment lost 3 bases, leaving 7 bases of the junction unmatched. The CDR3 extends over 17 amino acids. CDR1 and CDR2 (germline): MDHEN, SYDVKM. CDR3 protein: CASSFPPTGAGANVLTF. Here the CDR3 DNA reads TGTGCCAGCAGTTTCCCCCCCACAGGGGCTGGGGCCAACGTCCTGACTTTC.

In its sample, this clonotype was seen many times. This chain uses TRBV9 with TRBJ2-7; D uncertain. This CDR3 is 13 amino acids long. Looked up from germline, CDR1 is SGDLS and CDR2 is YYNGEE. Trimming removed 2 bases at V and 2 bases at J, with 8 bases between. The CDR3 region is CASSVRPAYEQYF. CDR3 bases: TGTGCCAGCAGCGTCCGACCAGCCTACGAGCAGTACTTC. Supplemented by reference TRBV9 and TRBJ2-7, the full variable domain reads DSGVTQTPKHLITATGQRVTLRCSPRSGDLSVYWYQQSLDQGLQFLIQYYNGEERAKGNILERFSAQQFPDLHSELNLSSLELGDSALYFCASSVRPAYEQYFGPGTRLTVT.

This clonotype has at least ten counts. The chain links TRBV5-5 to TRBJ2-1, with D maybe TRBD1 (6 bases). The CDR3 is made up of 13 amino acids. Germline V gene sequence: CDR1 SGHKS, CDR2 YYEKEE (reference sequence). The V end lost 4 bases, the J end lost 3 bases, and 8 bases lay between the germline ends. This chain's CDR3 is CASSAGVYNEQFF. The CDR3 coding sequence is TGTGCCAGCAGCGCAGGGGTCTACAATGAGCAGTTCTTC.

This clonotype was seen repeatedly, ten times or more. The chain recombines TRBV5-1 with TRBJ2-5; unclear D gene. V lost 7 bases and J 3 bases, leaving 22 bases between the germline ends. The germline V gene encodes CDR1 SGHRS and CDR2 YFSETQ. This CDR3 has 16 amino acids. This CDR3 reads CASHLIARRSEETQYF. The CDR3 coding sequence is TGCGCCAGCCACCTAATAGCCCGCCGATCCGAAGAGACCCAGTACTTC.

This clonotype has a count of ten or more. V and J are TRBV7-2 and TRBJ2-1, with 10 bases matching TRBD2. This CDR3 spans 20 amino acids. Germline CDR1 and CDR2: SGHTA and FQGNSA. J lost 0 bases, V lost 5 bases, and 16 bases had no gene match. The CDR3 DNA follows: TGTGCCAGCAGCCGGGAACCGGGACTAGCGACCAAGGGCTCCTACAATGAGCAGTTCTTC. This encodes CASSREPGLATKGSYNEQFF.

This clonotype has a count of ten or more. The rearrangement uses TRBV20-1 and TRBJ2-7; no reliable D call. Germline V gene lookup returns CDR1 DFQATT and CDR2 SNEGSKA (reference sequence). V lost 5 bases and J lost 6, with 11 bases in between. The CDR3 contains 11 residues. The DNA for the CDR3 is TGCAGTGCTGGTTGGACCGTCGAGCAGTACTTC. This sequence encodes CSAGWTVEQYF.

This clonotype is labeled large. The chain combines TRBV5-1 with TRBJ1-1; D is perhaps TRBD1 (6 bases). Germline V gene sequence: CDR1 SGHRS, CDR2 YFSETQ. The CDR3 has 14 residues. V was trimmed by 4 bases and J by 8 bases, leaving 18 bases between them. The CDR3 DNA is TGCGCCAGCAGCCCCAACGACGCTGACAGGGAAGCTTTCTTT. Protein sequence: CASSPNDADREAFF. Full variable domain (missing parts from reference TRBV5-1 and TRBJ1-1): KAGVTQTPRYLIKTRGQQVTLSCSPISGHRSVSWYQQTPGQGLQFLFEYFSETQRNKGNFPGRFSGRQFSNSRSEMNVSTLELGDSALYLCASSPNDADREAFFGQGTRLTVV.

This clonotype was detected ten times or more. CDR3 DNA sequence: TGCGCCAGCGGGAGGTCAGATACGCAGTATTTT. This codes for CASGRSDTQYF. This chain connects TRBV10-1 to TRBJ2-3, with D possibly being TRBD2 (6 bases). This CDR3 is 11 amino acids long. V was cut by 8 bases and J by 4 bases, with 7 bases left in between. The germline gives CDR1 WNHNN, CDR2 SYGVQD (reference sequence).

This clonotype was observed at least ten times. The rearrangement joins TRBV4-1 to TRBJ2-7; perhaps TRBD2 as D (5 bases). V was pared by 0 bases and J by 0 bases, with 12 bases between. Germline V lookup: CDR1 MGHRA, CDR2 YSYEKL. This CDR3 is 16 amino acids long. The CDR3 region is CASSQEGGLSSYEQYF. The CDR3 DNA follows: TGCGCCAGCAGCCAAGAAGGAGGCCTCAGCTCCTACGAGCAGTACTTC.

The table lists this clonotype with many counts. V and J are TRBV20-1 and TRBJ2-7; 12 bases are a match to TRBD1. Losses at the gene ends were 6 bases for V and 0 bases for J; bases not matched to a gene: 6. CDR3 size: 15 residues. The germline V gene encodes CDR1 DFQATT and CDR2 SNEGSKA (reference sequence). DNA of the CDR3: TGCAGTGCCGCGGGACAGGGGGCCAGCTCCTACGAGCAGTACTTC. It codes for CSAAGQGASSYEQYF.

This clonotype appeared many times. The J gene is TRBJ2-1, the V gene TRBV6-1; D ambiguous. The CDR3 totals 12 residues. V lost 8 bases, J lost 0 bases, and 5 bases lay in between. CDR1 is MNHNS, CDR2 SASEGT, per germline. CDR3 in amino acids: CASLVSYNEQFF. CDR3 nucleotides: TGTGCCAGCCTTGTCTCCTACAATGAGCAGTTCTTC.

This clonotype has at least ten counts. This chain uses TRBV27 with TRBJ1-1; D is uncertain. V dropped 3 bases and J dropped 3 bases, with 11 bases sitting between them. Germline V gene sequence: CDR1 MNHEY, CDR2 SMNVEV (reference sequence). This CDR3 is 14 amino acids long. The CDR3: CASSFGWGDTEAFF. The CDR3, as DNA: TGTGCCAGCAGTTTTGGATGGGGAGACACTGAAGCTTTCTTT.

This clonotype was detected ten times or more. The chain employs TRBV9 and TRBJ1-2, with 7 bases aligning to TRBD1. Germline-derived CDR1 and CDR2 are SGDLS and YYNGEE. The trim removed 2 bases at V and 3 bases at J, leaving 10 bases unmatched. The CDR3 totals 16 residues. CDR3 DNA: TGTGCCAGCAGCGTCTCGGAACAGGGGTATGACTATGGCTACACCTTC. It is translated as CASSVSEQGYDYGYTF.

This clonotype came up many times. CDR3: CASSLFTEAFF. For the CDR3, the DNA is TGTGCCAGCAGCTTATTCACTGAAGCTTTCTTT. This chain links TRBV7-9 with TRBJ1-1; no clear D gene. Germline CDR1 is SEHNR and CDR2 is FQNEAQ (reference sequence). With 2 bases removed from V and 4 bases from J, the gap between germline ends came to 2 bases. The CDR3 contains 11 residues.

Judged by abundance, this clonotype is medium-sized. This rearrangement joins TRBV5-1 to TRBJ2-5; the D gene is possibly TRBD1 (6 bases). The CDR3 contains 15 residues. Trimming took 4 bases from V and 2 from J, leaving 15 bases between them. The germline gives CDR1 SGHRS, CDR2 YFSETQ. The CDR3 protein is CASSPDRDKQETQYF. As DNA, the CDR3 is TGCGCCAGCAGCCCGGACCGGGACAAGCAAGAGACCCAGTACTTC. The full variable domain, completed using reference TRBV5-1 and TRBJ2-5, is KAGVTQTPRYLIKTRGQQVTLSCSPISGHRSVSWYQQTPGQGLQFLFEYFSETQRNKGNFPGRFSGRQFSNSRSEMNVSTLELGDSALYLCASSPDRDKQETQYFGPGTRLLVL.

Many counts were recorded for this clonotype. This chain joins TRBV7-2 and TRBJ2-7; the match to TRBD2 covers 8 bases. The CDR3 loop spans 14 amino acids. V lost 1 base to trimming and J lost 3 bases; unmatched junction nucleotides: 2. The germline V gene encodes CDR1 SGHTA and CDR2 FQGNSA. The CDR3 is CASSLVGTSYEQYF. The CDR3, as DNA: TGTGCCAGCAGCTTAGTAGGGACTAGCTACGAGCAGTACTTC.

This clonotype came up many times. The chain links TRBV15 to TRBJ2-7; 7 bases line up with TRBD2. V dropped 1 base and J dropped 3; count of bases not matched to a gene: 9. The CDR3 has 16 residues. Germline V gene lookup returns CDR1 LNHNV and CDR2 YYDKDF (reference sequence). CDR3 in DNA: TGTGCCACCAGCAGAGTTTCGGTGGGAGGGAGCTACGAGCAGTACTTC. Its translation: CATSRVSVGGSYEQYF.

The table lists this clonotype with many counts. The chain uses TRBV28 and TRBJ2-2, with 7 bases lining up with TRBD1. Germline V gives CDR1 MDHEN, CDR2 SYDVKM. The CDR3 extends over 14 amino acids. The trim removed 6 bases at V and 7 bases at J, leaving 8 bases unmatched. For the CDR3, the DNA is TGTGCCAGCAGCTCCACAGGGGATGGCGGGGAGCTGTTTTTT. It codes for CASSSTGDGGELFF.

This clonotype has ten or more counts. V and J are TRBV10-3 and TRBJ1-2; TRBD1 might be the D (6 bases). The germline CDR1 and CDR2 sequences are ENHRY and SYGVKD. CDR3 size: 17 residues. Trimming took off 8 bases at V and 2 bases at J, with 24 bases between the two ends. CDR3 sequence reads: CAIETRDGGGHNYGYTF. Here the CDR3 DNA reads TGTGCCATCGAGACTCGGGACGGAGGGGGGCACAACTATGGCTACACCTTC.

This clonotype was seen ten or more times. The rearrangement uses TRBV7-3 and TRBJ1-6; D call uncertain. In germline, CDR1 is SGHTA, CDR2 FQGTGA. The germline V and J ends were trimmed by 3 bases and 8 bases, with 11 bases remaining between them. The CDR3 is 14 amino acids. The CDR3 DNA follows: TGTGCCAGCAGCTTGAACGGCCCTGATTCACCCCTCCACTTT. Encoded protein: CASSLNGPDSPLHF.

Ten or more counts support this clonotype. The chain is built from TRBV15 and TRBJ2-1; D unresolved. This CDR3 comprises 14 residues. The germline gives CDR1 LNHNV, CDR2 YYDKDF (reference sequence). V lost 0 bases to trimming and J lost 4 bases, with 7 bases between them. In DNA form, the CDR3 reads TGTGCCACCAGCAGAGACCAGGAGTACAATGAGCAGTTCTTC. It is translated as CATSRDQEYNEQFF. Together with reference TRBV15 and TRBJ2-1, the CDR3 gives the full variable domain: DAMVIQNPRYQVTQFGKPVTLSCSQTLNHNVMYWYQQKSSQAPKLLFHYYDKDFNNEADTPDNFQSRRPNTSFCFLDIRSPGLGDTAMYLCATSRDQEYNEQFFGPGTRLTVL.

This clonotype showed up just a few times. This rearrangement joins TRBV12-3 or TRBV12-4 to TRBJ2-3; D not resolved. Trimming left V 2 bases short and J 0 bases short, with 12 bases between. The CDR3 is made up of 16 amino acids. Here the CDR3 reads CASSLISRLSTDTQYF. The CDR3 bases are TGTGCCAGCAGTTTAATCTCGCGGTTAAGCACAGATACGCAGTATTTT.

This clonotype was picked up many times. The CDR3 loop is CASSLSRVGEQPQHF. The CDR3 DNA is TGTGCCAGCAGTTTATCGAGGGTAGGGGAGCAGCCCCAGCATTTT. The rearrangement links TRBV27 to TRBJ1-5; the D gene is possibly TRBD1 (5 bases). CDR3 length equals 15 residues. The germline V gene encodes CDR1 MNHEY and CDR2 SMNVEV (reference sequence). The V end was cut by 0 bases, the J end by 7 bases, with 13 bases between.

This clonotype has a count of ten or more. The V and J genes are TRBV12-3 or TRBV12-4 and TRBJ2-2, with D possibly being TRBD2 (5 bases). The CDR3 is 14 amino acids. With 3 bases removed from V and 5 bases from J, the gap between germline ends came to 10 bases. The CDR3 DNA reads as TGTGCCAGCAGTTTCGGAGGCGTTACCGGGGAGCTGTTTTTT. This translates into CASSFGGVTGELFF.

This clonotype occurred many times. The CDR3 coding sequence is TGCAGTGCTAGAGTTTGGCGACGCCCGGGGGAGCTGTTTTTT. Its translation is CSARVWRRPGELFF. This sequence joins TRBV20-1 and TRBJ2-2; no firm D call. The CDR3 covers 14 residues. The V gene's germline CDR1 is DFQATT and CDR2 SNEGSKA (reference sequence). The ends were cut back, 1 base at V and 8 bases at J, with 14 bases in the middle.

This clonotype was recorded many times. The chain joins TRBV4-3 to TRBJ2-7, with 7 bases matching TRBD1. The CDR3 is 13 residues long. V lost 2 bases to trimming and J lost 5 bases; unmatched junction nucleotides: 3. The germline CDR1 and CDR2 sequences are LGHNA and YSLEER. Here the CDR3 reads CASSQLTGNEQYF. For the CDR3, the DNA is TGCGCCAGCAGCCAACTGACAGGGAACGAGCAGTACTTC.

Many counts were recorded for this clonotype. The genes are TRBV30 and TRBJ2-1; TRBD2 agrees at 10 bases. This CDR3 comprises 14 residues. Losses at the gene ends were 7 bases for V and 2 bases for J; bases not matched to a gene: 5. Germline lookup yields CDR1 GTSNPN and CDR2 SVGIG (reference sequence). The CDR3 nucleotides read TGTGCCTATACCGGACTAGCGGCCTACAATGAGCAGTTCTTC. Protein product: CAYTGLAAYNEQFF.

Many counts were recorded for this clonotype. V and J are TRBV5-6 and TRBJ2-1, with D unresolved. The CDR3 extends over 12 amino acids. Between the trimmed V and J ends, which lost 0 bases and 5 bases, there was a span of 3 bases. Per germline, CDR1 SGHDT and CDR2 YYEEEE. CDR3 sequence: CASSLEHNEQFF. The CDR3 DNA reads TGTGCCAGCAGCTTGGAACACAATGAGCAGTTCTTC.

This clonotype was detected ten times or more. The chain links TRBV7-2 to TRBJ2-7; TRBD2 matches 11 bases. CDR1 is SGHTA, CDR2 FQGNSA, per germline. The CDR3 is 18 residues long. V dropped 2 bases and J dropped 1; count of bases not matched to a gene: 10. CDR3 amino acids: CASSLRRLAGGTSYEQYF. The CDR3 DNA reads TGTGCCAGCAGCTTAAGGCGTCTAGCGGGAGGCACTTCCTACGAGCAGTACTTC.

Many counts were recorded for this clonotype. CDR3 coding DNA: TGTGCCAGTAGTCCCTCGGACTCTGGGGCCAACGTCCTGACTTTC. Its translation: CASSPSDSGANVLTF. J is TRBJ2-6 and V is TRBV19; unclear D gene. Germline V gene data show CDR1 as LNHDA and CDR2 as SQIVND (reference sequence). The CDR3 loop spans 15 amino acids. V lost 5 bases and J 0 bases, leaving 8 bases between the germline ends.

This clonotype was counted many times. CDR3 in amino acids: CASSLAPGTGGFEQYF. Written as DNA, the CDR3 is TGTGCCAGCAGCCTTGCCCCCGGGACAGGGGGCTTCGAGCAGTACTTC. The chain is built from TRBV28 and TRBJ2-7, with 12 bases matching TRBD1. With V trimmed by 6 bases and J by 6 bases, 12 bases remained unmatched. This CDR3 region has 16 residues. The germline gives CDR1 MDHEN, CDR2 SYDVKM.